The clone carrying this T cell receptor beta chain was seen a single time. Study processing details: Estimated nucleated cell counts came from reference gene primer amplification. Some clones are missing from TCRdb's copy, which holds only in-frame ones; the method was immunoSEQ multiplex PCR. Clone size and the V and J calls come from that table; the DNA yielded D and trimming. Of 200,000 to 250,000 clones in the sample, about four fifths are singletons; the top ten hold more than 9%. This entry is derived from a study of blood T cell repertoires in COVID-19. Looking at the study overall: The United States, Italy and Spain supplied acute and convalescent COVID-19 samples. In each case, the material was cDNA or gDNA derived from T cells, B-cell-depleted T cells, or PBMCs.

This receptor was obtained from a woman aged 80 or over with acute or convalescent COVID-19. Source material: peripheral blood.

This CDR3 is CASSFISGVGYNEQFF. In DNA form, the CDR3 reads TGCGCCAGCAGCTTTATTTCCGGGGTCGGTTACAATGAGCAGTTCTTC. The V call is TRBV5-1, the J call TRBJ2-1, with D perhaps matching TRBD2 (5 bases). V lost 2 bases, J lost 4 bases, and 16 bases lay in between. This CDR3 region has 16 residues. Germline lookup yields CDR1 SGHRS and CDR2 YFSETQ.